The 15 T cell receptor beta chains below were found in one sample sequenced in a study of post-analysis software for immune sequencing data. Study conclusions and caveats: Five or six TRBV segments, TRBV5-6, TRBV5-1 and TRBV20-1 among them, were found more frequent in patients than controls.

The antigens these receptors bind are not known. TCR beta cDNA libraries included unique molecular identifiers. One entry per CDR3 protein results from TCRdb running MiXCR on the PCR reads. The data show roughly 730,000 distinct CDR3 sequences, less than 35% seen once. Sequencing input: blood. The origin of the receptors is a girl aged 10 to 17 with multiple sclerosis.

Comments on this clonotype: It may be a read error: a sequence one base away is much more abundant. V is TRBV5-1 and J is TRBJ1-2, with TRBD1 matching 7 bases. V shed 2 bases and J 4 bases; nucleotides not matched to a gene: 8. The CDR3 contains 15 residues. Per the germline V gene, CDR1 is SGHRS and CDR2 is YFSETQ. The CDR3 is CASSFGQVVAYGYTF. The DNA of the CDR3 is TGCGCCAGCAGCTTCGGACAGGTTGTGGCCTATGGCTACACCTTC.

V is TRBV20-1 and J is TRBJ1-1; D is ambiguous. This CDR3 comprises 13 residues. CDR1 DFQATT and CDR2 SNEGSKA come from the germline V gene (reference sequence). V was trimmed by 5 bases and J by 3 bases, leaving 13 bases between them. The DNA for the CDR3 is TGCAGTGCTCCCAGACCCGGGGACACTGAAGCTTTCTTT. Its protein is CSAPRPGDTEAFF.

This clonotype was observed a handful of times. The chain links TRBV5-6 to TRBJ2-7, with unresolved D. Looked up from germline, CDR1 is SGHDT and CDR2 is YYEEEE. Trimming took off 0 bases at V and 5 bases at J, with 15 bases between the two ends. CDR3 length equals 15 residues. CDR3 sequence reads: CASSLVGRRVHEQYF. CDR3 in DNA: TGTGCCAGCAGCTTGGTCGGTCGGCGCGTCCACGAGCAGTACTTC.

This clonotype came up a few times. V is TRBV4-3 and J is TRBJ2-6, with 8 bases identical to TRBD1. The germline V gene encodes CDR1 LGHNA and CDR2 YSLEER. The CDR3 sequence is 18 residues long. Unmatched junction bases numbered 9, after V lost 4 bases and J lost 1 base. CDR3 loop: CASSRRTGMGSGANVLTF. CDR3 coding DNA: TGCGCCAGCAGCCGTCGGACAGGGATGGGGTCTGGGGCCAACGTCCTGACTTTC.

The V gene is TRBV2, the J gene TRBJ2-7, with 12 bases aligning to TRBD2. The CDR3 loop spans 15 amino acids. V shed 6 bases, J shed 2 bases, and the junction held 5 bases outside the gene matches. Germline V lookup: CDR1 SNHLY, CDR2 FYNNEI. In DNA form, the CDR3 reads TGTGCCAGCAGCCAGACTAGCGGGGGAGCCTACGAGCAGTACTTC. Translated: CASSQTSGGAYEQYF.

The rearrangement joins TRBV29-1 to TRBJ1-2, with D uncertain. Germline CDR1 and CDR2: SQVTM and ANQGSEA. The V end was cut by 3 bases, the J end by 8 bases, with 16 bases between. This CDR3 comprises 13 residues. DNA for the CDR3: TGCAGCGTTGACTTCAGCCTAGGGATGGGCTACACCTTC. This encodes CSVDFSLGMGYTF.

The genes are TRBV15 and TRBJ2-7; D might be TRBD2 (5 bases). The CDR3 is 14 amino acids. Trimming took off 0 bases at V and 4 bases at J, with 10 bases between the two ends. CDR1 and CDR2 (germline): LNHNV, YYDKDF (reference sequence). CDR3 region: CATSRDAGIYEQYF. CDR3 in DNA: TGTGCCACCAGCAGAGATGCCGGGATTTACGAGCAGTACTTC.

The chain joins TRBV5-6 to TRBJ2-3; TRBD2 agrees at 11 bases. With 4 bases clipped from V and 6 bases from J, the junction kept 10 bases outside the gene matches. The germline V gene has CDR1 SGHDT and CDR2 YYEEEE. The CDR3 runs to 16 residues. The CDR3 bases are TGTGCCAGCAGCCCCATAGCGGGGGGGTCGGCGGATACGCAGTATTTT. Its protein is CASSPIAGGSADTQYF.

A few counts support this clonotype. The CDR3, as DNA: TGCAGTGCGGTACAGGGCAACTTTGGTCATACGCAGTATTTT. This gives the protein CSAVQGNFGHTQYF. The J gene is TRBJ2-3, the V gene TRBV20-1, with D perhaps TRBD1 (6 bases). Germline V gives CDR1 DFQATT, CDR2 SNEGSKA (reference sequence). V lost 6 bases and J 7 bases, leaving 20 bases between the germline ends. CDR3 length: 14 residues.

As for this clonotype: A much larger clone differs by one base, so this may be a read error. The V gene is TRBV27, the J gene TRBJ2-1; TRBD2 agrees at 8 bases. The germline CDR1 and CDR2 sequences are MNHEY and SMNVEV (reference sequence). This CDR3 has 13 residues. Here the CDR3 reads CAGSFGRAGEQFF. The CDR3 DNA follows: TGTGCCGGCAGTTTCGGGAGGGCTGGTGAGCAGTTCTTC.

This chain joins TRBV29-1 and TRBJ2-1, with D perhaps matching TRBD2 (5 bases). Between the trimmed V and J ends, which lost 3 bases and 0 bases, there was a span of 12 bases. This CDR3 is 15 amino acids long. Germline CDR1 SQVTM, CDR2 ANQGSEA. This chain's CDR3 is CSVDAGVGSYNEQFF. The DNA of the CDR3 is TGCAGCGTTGACGCCGGGGTTGGCTCCTACAATGAGCAGTTCTTC.

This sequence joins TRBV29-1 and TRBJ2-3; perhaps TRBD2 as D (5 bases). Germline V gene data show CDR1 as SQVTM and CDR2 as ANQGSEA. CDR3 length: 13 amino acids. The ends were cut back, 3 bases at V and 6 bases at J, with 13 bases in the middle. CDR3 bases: TGCAGCGTTGATACTAGTTGGTTCGATACGCAGTATTTT. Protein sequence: CSVDTSWFDTQYF.

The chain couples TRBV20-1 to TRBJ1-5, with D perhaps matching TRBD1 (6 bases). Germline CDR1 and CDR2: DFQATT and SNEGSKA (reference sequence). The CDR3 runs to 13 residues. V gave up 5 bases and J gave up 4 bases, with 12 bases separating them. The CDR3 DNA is TGCAGTGCTGGGGGGGACACAAATCAGCCCCAGCATTTT. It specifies CSAGGDTNQPQHF.

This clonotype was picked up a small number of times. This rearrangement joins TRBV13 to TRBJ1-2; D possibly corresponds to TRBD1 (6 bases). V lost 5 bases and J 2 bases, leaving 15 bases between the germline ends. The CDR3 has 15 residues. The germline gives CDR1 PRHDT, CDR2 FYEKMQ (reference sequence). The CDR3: CASSPLGGTNYGYTF. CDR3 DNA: TGTGCCAGCAGCCCCCTCGGGGGCACGAACTATGGCTACACCTTC.

The CDR3 sequence: CSARNTGGNFYGYTF. For the CDR3, the DNA is TGCAGTGCTAGGAATACAGGGGGCAATTTCTATGGCTACACCTTC. The rearrangement joins TRBV20-1 to TRBJ1-2, with TRBD1 identical over 9 bases. Trimming cost V 3 bases and J 4 bases; bases outside gene matches: 9. The CDR3 length is 15 residues. From germline, CDR1 is DFQATT and CDR2 SNEGSKA (reference sequence).